Below, 2 T cell receptor beta chains from the same sample are listed, as sequenced in a study of blood T cell repertoires in COVID-19. Generated by immunoSEQ multiplex PCR, the TCRdb table keeps only in-frame clones and is missing some. Of around 70,000 clones in the sample, about four fifths are singletons; the top ten hold 4% to 5.5%. The material sequenced was peripheral blood. The receptors stem from a woman aged 80 or older with active or convalescent COVID-19.

The rearrangement joins TRBV5-1 to TRBJ1-1, with 7 bases fitting TRBD1. Germline CDR1 is SGHRS and CDR2 is YFSETQ. V shed 4 bases and J 4 bases; nucleotides not matched to a gene: 7. The CDR3 is 14 amino acids. CDR3 sequence: CASSPRDSRTEAFF. Here the CDR3 DNA reads TGCGCCAGCAGCCCGCGGGACAGCCGCACTGAAGCTTTCTTT.

The sample holds a few counts of this clone. This chain joins TRBV28 and TRBJ1-2; 8 bases are shared with TRBD1. CDR1 and CDR2 from the germline V gene are MDHEN and SYDVKM. The CDR3 runs to 14 residues. V lost 5 bases, J lost 8 bases, and 10 bases stayed unmatched. This chain's CDR3 is CASSPRTGLWGYTF. The CDR3 DNA reads TGTGCCAGCAGTCCCCGGACAGGGCTCTGGGGCTACACCTTC.